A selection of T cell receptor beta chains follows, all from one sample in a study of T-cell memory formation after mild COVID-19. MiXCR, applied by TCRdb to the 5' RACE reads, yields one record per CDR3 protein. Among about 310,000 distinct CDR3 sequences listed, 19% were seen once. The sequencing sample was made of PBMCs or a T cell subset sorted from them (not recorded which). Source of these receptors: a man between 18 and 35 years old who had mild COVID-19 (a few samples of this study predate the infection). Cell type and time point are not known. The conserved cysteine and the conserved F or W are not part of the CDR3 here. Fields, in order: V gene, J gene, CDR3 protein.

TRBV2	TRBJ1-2	ASGTGENYGYT
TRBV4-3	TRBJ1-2	ASSRGQGMSRGYT
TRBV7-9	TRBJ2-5	ASSTPIQTGYQETQY
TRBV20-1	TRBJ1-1	SARRGQGRNTEAF
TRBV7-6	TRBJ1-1	ASSPRVGLRAF
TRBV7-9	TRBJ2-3	ASSFSGQTSTDTQY
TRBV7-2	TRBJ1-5	ASSLVGGPYSNQPQH
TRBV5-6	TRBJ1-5	ASSLSAQQPQH
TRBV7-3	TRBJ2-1	ASSLTMSNEQF
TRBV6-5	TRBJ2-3	ASSYFGGSAADTQY
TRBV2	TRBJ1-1	ASSEYWVMNTEAF
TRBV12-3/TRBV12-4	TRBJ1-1	ASSPSRRGILVNTEAF
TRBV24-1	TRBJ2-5	ATSGYGRGSETQY
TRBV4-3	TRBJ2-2	ASRLKAGAYTGELF
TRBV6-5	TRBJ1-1	ASSYSGGEAF
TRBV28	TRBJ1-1	ASSLTYRGTEAF
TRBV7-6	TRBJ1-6	ASSFTGGTSSPLH
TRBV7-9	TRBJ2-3	ASSQGLAGRMDTQY
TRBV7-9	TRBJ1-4	ASSFSPAGRNEKLF
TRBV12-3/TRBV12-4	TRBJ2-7	ASGFSRSDSYEQY
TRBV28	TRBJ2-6	ASSLTRTSTGANVLT
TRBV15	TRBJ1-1	ATGTVNTEAF
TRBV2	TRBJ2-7	ASSENAYEQY
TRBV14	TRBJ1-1	ASSLGPYTEAF
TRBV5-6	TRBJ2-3	ASINRGSTDTQY
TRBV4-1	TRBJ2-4	ASSPGLAGGSAKNIQY
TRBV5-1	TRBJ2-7	ASSYQDRVHEQY
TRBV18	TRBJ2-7	ASSPTVVREQY
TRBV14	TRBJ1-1	ASSQDQGLWNTEAF
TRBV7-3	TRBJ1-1	ASSASQRTEAF
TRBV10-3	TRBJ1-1	AISESLRGGFYMNTEAF
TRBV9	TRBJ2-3	ASSYKQRGPTDTQY
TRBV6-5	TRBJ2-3	ASSYGDTQY
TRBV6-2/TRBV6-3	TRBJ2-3	ASSSPAGGPLDTQY
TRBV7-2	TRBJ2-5	ASSSGGGLQETQY
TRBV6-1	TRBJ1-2	ASREPGQGYFYGYT
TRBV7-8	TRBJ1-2	ASSQGGDNYGYT
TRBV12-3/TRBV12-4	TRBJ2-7	ASKLGGTYEQY
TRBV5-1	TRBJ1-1	ASSRGQGLAEAF
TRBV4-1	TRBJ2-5	ASGDLSRGRETQY
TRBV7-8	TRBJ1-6	ASSAQAYSYNSPLH
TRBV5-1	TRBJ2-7	ASSLGLEPRAAYEQY
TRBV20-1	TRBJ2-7	SAAQGQAYEQY
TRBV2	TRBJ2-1	ASSRTGRFNGEQF
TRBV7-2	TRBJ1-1	ASSPTGLAEAF
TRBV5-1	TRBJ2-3	ASSLAEPEDTQY
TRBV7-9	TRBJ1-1	ASSFEQGGNTEAF
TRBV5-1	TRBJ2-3	ASSWMPGPTDTQY
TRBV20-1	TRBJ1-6	SARGTANSPLH
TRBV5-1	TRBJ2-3	ASSPPQRGGADTQY
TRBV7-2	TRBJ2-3	ASSLVLRNTDTQY
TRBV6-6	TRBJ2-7	ASSSGHKGYEQY
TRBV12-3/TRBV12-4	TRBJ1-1	ASSRGQSEAF
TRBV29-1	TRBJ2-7	SVESGGRWGYEQY
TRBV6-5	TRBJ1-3	ASSYSIPGNGNTIY
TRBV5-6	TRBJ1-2	ASSPVGVSYGYT
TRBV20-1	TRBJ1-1	SARTQGSEAF
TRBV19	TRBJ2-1	ASSAGLAGNEQF
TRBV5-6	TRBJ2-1	ASTLDSSYNEQF
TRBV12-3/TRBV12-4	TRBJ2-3	ASSPLAGVVNTQY